The clone carrying this T cell receptor (beta chain) was seen only a few times. Its antigen is undetermined. The data derive from a study of T-cell reconstitution after alpha-beta-depleted transplantation in children. Study-wide findings and caveats: Newly made T cells mostly supplied T-cell counts and diversity one year after transplant. Surviving recipient T cells and thymic progenitors underlay high day-60 TCRbeta diversity in some patients. Reportedly, alpha-beta T cells present about two months post-transplant originated from several hundred expanded clones of graft origin.

Unique molecular identifiers were incorporated when the TCRbeta library was constructed. TCRdb reprocessed the PCR reads with MiXCR, giving one entry per CDR3 protein. The table shows hundreds of thousands of distinct CDR3 sequences, with approximately 14% occurring only once. The V end was cut by 5 bases, the J end by 2 bases, with 12 bases between. The CDR3 contains 14 residues. The V gene's germline CDR1 is SGHVS and CDR2 FNYEAQ. This TCR derives from a girl aged 2-10 years with congenital amegakaryocytic thrombocytopenia, due to receive a stem cell transplant. Sequencing used PBMCs, obtained before TCRalphabeta/CD19-depleted stem cell transplant. The chain uses TRBV7-6 and TRBJ1-2, with a tentative D call TRBD1 (5 bases). The CDR3 sequence is CASSPQVDNYGYTF. The CDR3 DNA reads as TGTGCCAGCAGCCCACAGGTGGACAACTATGGCTACACCTTC.